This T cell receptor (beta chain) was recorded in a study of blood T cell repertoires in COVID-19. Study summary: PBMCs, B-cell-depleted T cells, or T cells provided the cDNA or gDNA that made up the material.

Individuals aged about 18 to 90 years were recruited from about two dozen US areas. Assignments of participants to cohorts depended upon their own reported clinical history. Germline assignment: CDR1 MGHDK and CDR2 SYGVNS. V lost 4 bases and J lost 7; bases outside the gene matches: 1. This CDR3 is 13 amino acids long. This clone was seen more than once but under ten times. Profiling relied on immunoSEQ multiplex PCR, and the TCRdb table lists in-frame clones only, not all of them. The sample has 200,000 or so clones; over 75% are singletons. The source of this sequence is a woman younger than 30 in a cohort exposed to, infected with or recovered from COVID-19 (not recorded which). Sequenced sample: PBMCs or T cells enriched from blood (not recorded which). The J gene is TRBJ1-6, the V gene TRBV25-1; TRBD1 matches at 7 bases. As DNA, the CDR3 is TGTGCCAGCAGTGGACAGGGAAATTCACCCCTCCACTTT. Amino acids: CASSGQGNSPLHF.